This TCR beta chain was recovered during a study of beta chain features in type 1 diabetes (dated 2018 in TCRdb). Turning to the overall study: Mean age, gender distribution, total cell number and subset yield were not different between patients and healthy donors. The study compared TCRB repertoires of sorted circulating CD4+ T cell subsets between recently diagnosed type 1 diabetes patients and matched healthy donors. Regulatory and stem cell-like memory subsets were isolated from only 8 patients and about 8 healthy donors, whereas naive and central memory subsets came from all 30 or so donors. A total of about 100,000,000 sorted cells were examined across all samples, and RNA yield correlated strongly with the number of cells per subset. Broader findings and caveats from the paper: Patients with type 1 diabetes made fewer insertions and deleted more nucleotides at VDJ recombination sites, implying thymic rearrangement abnormalities. Shorter templates might have been favored by PCR, but patient and control samples were amplified and corrected together, so both groups would have been affected equally by any skew. Only small numbers of individuals were included in the HLA sub-analyses, which left unresolved whether HLA type had any influence on TCRB rearrangement. Naive, central memory and regulatory TCRB repertoires appeared to be more similar among patients than among healthy donors. Type 1 diabetes patients showed a moderate but significant shortening of TCRB CDR3 length in all four CD4+ subsets. Sequencing cDNA rather than genomic DNA could over-represent highly expressing activated cells, although activation and CD3 levels did not differ between groups.

All of the isolated RNA was reverse transcribed with the High Capacity cDNA Reverse Transcription Kit, so expressed TCRB transcripts were sequenced. Deep immunoSEQ sequencing was applied to naive, central memory and regulatory T cell samples, giving an average of about 3.8 million total reads per sample. Sorted cells were lysed in RLT buffer and RNA was extracted with DNase-treated RNeasy Micro or Mini kits, depending on cell number. Each cell subset was processed separately to prevent cross-contamination, with patient and healthy donor samples processed together. The immunoSEQ multiplex PCR was used to amplify TCRB sequences from cDNA, yielding 87-bp fragments that span the CDR3 region. Sequencing of the amplicons was performed on the Illumina HiSeq platform. Per the source publication's procedure: PCR bias was corrected computationally using synthetic template baselines, and reads within Hamming distance 2 were collapsed, with unmergeable singletons discarded. Reads were aligned against IMGT to assign V, D and J genes, CDR3 length and insertions or deletions at six rearrangement sites. Clonotype counts were normalized to sorted cell number within each subset before computing true diversity and Gini coefficients with the tcR R package. The overlap coefficient, calculated on TCRB nucleotide sequences, was used to quantify repertoire sharing. The clones in this table, taken by TCRdb from immuneACCESS, are in-frame only. Not every clone is retained; where verified, under half of the shortfall comes from an unresolved V gene, and the cause of the rest is unknown. Clonal size and the V and J genes are those of that table, whereas D and trimming came from the DNA. The sample contains a few hundred thousand clones, around 9.9% of them found a single time. The top ten constitute over 1% of the sample.

At the junction V is shortened by 7 bases and J by 7 bases; bases outside the gene matches: 6. Spanning cysteine to phenylalanine, the CDR3 consists of 13 amino acids. CDR3 DNA is the only sequence kept; it has 39 bases, read in frame from the first base. CDR1 and CDR2 (SQVTM, ANQGSEA) derive from the germline V gene. From each donor, a single peripheral blood sample of around 0.12 L on average was drawn into heparinised tubes. A BD FACSAria II was used to sort naive, central memory, regulatory and stem cell-like memory CD4+ T cells with a panel that included CD45RO, CCR7, CD25, CD127, CD95 and CD27. Every sorted population had a purity above 95%. PBMCs were separated immediately by Lymphoprep density gradient centrifugation and were stained directly, without being cultured. Samples were stained and sorted in pairs, with one healthy donor and one patient per experiment, so that batch effects were minimized.

This clone has ten or more counts. Its antigen remains undetermined. Base-call qualities are not available, and no considerably larger clone is one nucleotide away. Other DNA sequences from this sample encode an identical CDR3 as well. The sequence was obtained from a man between 18 and 35 years old in good health. The sequencing sample was made of central memory CD4+ T cells from blood. This receptor chain uses TRBV29-1 and TRBJ1-4; 10 nucleotides in the junction match TRBD1. The CDR3 in this case is CSARQGASEKLFF. The DNA sequence reads TGCAGCGCTCGACAGGGGGCCAGTGAAAAACTGTTTTTT.